This T cell receptor beta chain is drawn from a study of T cells in lung cancer brain metastases. The data were produced by immunoSEQ multiplex PCR, yet TCRdb's version contains in-frame clones alone and is incomplete. The table shows approximately 2,000 clones, with about 89% occurring only once. Patients with a history of multiple malignancies were excluded. The sample was tumor tissue from a brain metastasis. The TCR comes from a woman aged 45-59 years with non-small cell lung cancer that had spread to the brain.

CDR3 in amino acids: CASSLGVGFLGSTDTQYF. The CDR3 bases are TGTGCCAGCAGCTTGGGGGTGGGCTTCCTCGGTAGCACAGATACGCAGTATTTT. The gene calls are TRBV5-6 and TRBJ2-3, with D uncertain. The CDR3 has 18 residues. Trimming stripped 0 bases from V and 0 bases from J, with 17 bases between. CDR1 and CDR2 from the germline V gene are SGHDT and YYEEEE.